This T cell receptor beta chain was sequenced in a study of regulatory T cells in long-lasting Graves disease. As to time point: newly diagnosed GD, antithyroid drugs for less than 3 months. From RNA extracted from PBMCs, the TCR library was made. TCR beta libraries were built with iRepertoire HTBI primers and Arm-PCR of CDR3 regions. TCRdb ran MiXCR on the multiplex PCR reads and lists one entry per CDR3 protein. The repertoire consists of approximately 400,000 distinct CDR3 sequences, with approximately 15% occurring once and the leading ten covering about a sixth. Comments on this clonotype: A much larger clone differs by one base, so this may be a read error.

The CDR3 covers 19 residues. Germline-derived CDR1 and CDR2 are SGHAT and FQNNGV. This sample also appeared in a second study, on T cells in Graves' hyperthyroidism and ophthalmopathy. That work contributes: Before onset, by a median of around 6.1 months, the model predicted ophthalmopathy.

The sequence derives from a woman aged 25 to 39 with Graves disease. This specimen consisted of peripheral blood mononuclear cells (PBMCs), obtained at new diagnosis, from a patient treated with antithyroid drugs. The J gene is TRBJ2-3, the V gene TRBV11-2, with 7 bases fitting TRBD2. The CDR3 sequence: CDSSGESPQDPMRVNTQYF. In DNA, the CDR3 is TGTGACAGCAGCGGGGAAAGTCCACAGGACCCCATGAGAGTGAATACGCAGTATTTT.